Sequencing of this T cell receptor beta chain was carried out in a study of T cells in Graves' hyperthyroidism and ophthalmopathy (dated by TCRdb to the late 2010s). About the study as a whole: TCR V-J signatures able to tell the groups apart were searched for in a discovery cohort of about a hundred patients, of whom more than 40 had Graves' ophthalmopathy and around 56 had stable Graves' hyperthyroidism. Thyroid tissue and blood T-cell repertoires from about six Graves' hyperthyroidism patients were also compared in the study. Whether ophthalmopathy could be predicted prospectively was tested in an independent validation cohort made up of 18 to 20 hyperthyroidism patients plus 17 patients who later progressed to ophthalmopathy. The 100 or so discovery patients were randomly split 7:3 into training and test sets. After sampling, hyperthyroidism patients received methimazole starting at 30 mg daily, and ophthalmopathy patients received high-dose intravenous methylprednisolone. TCR Vbeta CDR3 sequencing of some 140 peripheral blood samples (approximately 44 ophthalmopathy, roughly 72 hyperthyroidism and roughly 17 progressor patients) is reported in the paper. Study-wide findings and limitations: Most expanded thyroid clonotypes (frequency above 0.001) were also detected in blood, a finding suggesting that blood repertoires may reflect thyroid immune responses. No statistical method was used to set the sample size in advance, and investigators knew the group allocation. In validation, progression to ophthalmopathy was predicted by the model with 70.59% sensitivity and about 72% specificity, a median of approximately 6.5 months before onset. A model built on a 13 V-J signature distinguished ophthalmopathy from stable hyperthyroidism, reaching about 88% sensitivity and about 81% specificity in cross-validation and 80%/75% in testing.

A patient counted as having stable Graves' hyperthyroidism if no progression to ophthalmopathy occurred over 18 months of follow-up. Hyperthyroidism patients were newly diagnosed, had a disease duration of under 2 months, and were aged 18 to 65 years. Any patient with an uncontrolled infection, another autoimmune disease, pregnancy or lactation was excluded. Diagnoses relied on clinical symptoms, serum thyroxine and TRAb, thyroid ultrasound and orbital computed tomography. Trizol reagent was used to extract total RNA, and RNA quality was then checked on an Agilent 2100 Bioanalyzer. The CDR3 sequence holds 14 residues, the cysteine and phenylalanine included. Only the CDR3 region is kept as DNA, spanning 42 bases read in frame from base 1. The CDR1 and CDR2 encoded by the germline V gene are MGHDK and SYGVNS. Ends trimmed: V by 4 bases, J by 5 bases; bases unmatched to a gene: 7. The TCR beta CDR3 regions were amplified from RNA transcripts. The first round of RT-PCR for the TCR CDR3 was performed with the HTBI primer set and the Qiagen OneStep RT-PCR kit. A second multiplex PCR round built the libraries, followed by size selection and purification. Paired-end sequencing of the libraries was performed with 100 bp reads on an Illumina HiSeq2000. Processing in the source paper ran as follows. SOAPnuke was used to process the raw data, throwing out any read that contained adapters or uncalled bases, had a mean Phred below 15, or lacked an exact constant-primer or identifier match. High-quality paired reads were merged using COPE v1.2.5, and each unique nucleotide sequence was defined as a clonotype. Clonotypes were aligned to IMGT TRBV, TRBD and TRBJ reference segments using MiTCR v1.1. Analysis was restricted to V-J combinations with a frequency above 0.0001, which covered 99.2% of repertoires. A TCS score was defined as the ratio between F50 (clonal expansion) and ExV (chaos), using BLOSUM62-based TCRdist between CDR3 peptides within each V-J. Welch's t-statistics and random forest reduced fewer than 600 V-J features to 13, which were used in a naive Bayes classifier (R e1071). The raw public data were reprocessed by TCRdb itself: fastp quality trimming at Q25, MiXCR clonotype calling, in-frame beta chains only. Rows are unified per CDR3 protein, each entry keeping the most common DNA and genes. What appears here as the V and J calls and clone size reflects TCRdb's work, not the paper's. For this sample there are under 700,000 distinct CDR3 sequences; roughly 50% appear just once. The ten largest clones represent about 8.2% of the sample.

This clonotype showed up many times. What antigen it recognizes has not been identified. No base quality values were provided; no much bigger clone lies one nucleotide off. The sequence came from a woman under 30 with Graves' hyperthyroidism. Donor details come from another sample of the same person, matched by shared clones. The rearranged chain carries TRBV25-1 and TRBJ2-5; the central 7 bases match TRBD1. The source material was peripheral blood or thyroid tissue (not recorded which). The CDR3 reads as follows: CASSAATGIETQYF. The sequenced DNA: TGTGCCAGCAGTGCGGCGACAGGGATCGAGACCCAGTACTTC.